This entry lists 13 T cell receptor beta chains sequenced from one sample in a study of Ad26.COV2.S vaccination and SARS-CoV-2 variants. Noted treatment: about 20 received Ad26.COV2.S at low or high dose, single or two shots; about 5 received placebo; per-sample allocation not given. Day 63 after the first injection of vaccine or placebo was the sampling time. The method was immunoSEQ multiplex PCR; TCRdb's version includes in-frame clones alone and lacks a portion of them. Of fewer than 500,000 clones detected, approximately 90% appear once; the ten largest clones hold approximately 12%. This sample comprised peripheral blood, obtained in a trial of Ad26.COV2.S vaccine versus placebo. The receptors stem from a person aged 18-65 years who received the Ad26.COV2.S COVID-19 vaccine or a placebo.

CDR3 bases: TGTGCCAGTAGTATATCAGCCCTTCGCGGGACCCAGTACTTC. Its protein is CASSISALRGTQYF. The chain uses TRBV19 and TRBJ2-5; D gene ambiguous. Germline CDR1 LNHDA, CDR2 SQIVND (reference sequence). This CDR3 spans 14 amino acids. V lost 2 bases and J 7 bases, leaving 14 bases between the germline ends.

The V and J genes are TRBV2 and TRBJ1-2; tentatively, D is TRBD1 (5 bases). Trimming removed 5 bases from V and 0 bases from J, with 7 bases in between. Per the germline V gene, CDR1 is SNHLY and CDR2 is FYNNEI. This CDR3 contains 13 residues. CDR3 in amino acids: CASSTQANYGYTF. CDR3 nucleotides: TGTGCCAGCAGTACACAGGCTAACTATGGCTACACCTTC.

The chain couples TRBV28 to TRBJ2-3; D remains ambiguous. Trimming shortened V by 4 bases and J by 4 bases, and 6 bases separated the two germline ends. Germline CDR1 is MDHEN and CDR2 is SYDVKM. There are 12 residues in the CDR3. The DNA for the CDR3 is TGTGCCAGCAGTTCAGTAGCAGATACGCAGTATTTT. Translating it yields CASSSVADTQYF.

The rearrangement links TRBV5-5 to TRBJ2-3, with 10 positions matching TRBD2. The CDR3 has 14 amino acids. The V segment lost 4 bases and the J segment 6 bases; nucleotides outside the gene matches: 5. From germline, CDR1 is SGHKS and CDR2 YYEKEE (reference sequence). This chain's CDR3 is CASSTRAGGDTQYF. The CDR3 DNA reads TGTGCCAGCAGCACACGAGCGGGAGGGGATACGCAGTATTTT.

As concerns this clone: One end of the junction does not line up with germline, which may come from a read error. This rearrangement joins TRBV3-1 (or the pseudogene TRBV3-2) to TRBJ2-3; possible D gene TRBD1, 5 bases. Per germline, CDR1 LGHDT and CDR2 YNNKEL (reference sequence). The CDR3 is 14 residues long. CDR3 loop: CASSLRQTTNTQYF. The CDR3 bases are TGTGCCAGCAGCCTCCGACAGACCACAAATACGCAGTATTTT.

The chain uses TRBV4-3 and TRBJ1-2; unclear D gene. V lost 1 base and J lost 2, with 14 bases in between. Germline loops: CDR1 LGHNA, CDR2 YSLEER. CDR3 size: 16 residues. In DNA, the CDR3 is TGCGCCAGCAGCCAAGTGTTGGCAGGAGGCAACTATGGCTACACCTTC. Translation: CASSQVLAGGNYGYTF.

This chain connects TRBV6-1 to TRBJ2-5, with D possibly matching TRBD1 (5 bases). V lost 3 bases and J lost 5, with 10 bases in between. The CDR3 loop spans 13 amino acids. Germline V gives CDR1 MNHNS, CDR2 SASEGT. The CDR3 region has the DNA TGTGCCAGCAGTGACAGGGCTATCGAGACCCAGTACTTC. Its protein product is CASSDRAIETQYF.

This clone was seen once. The J gene is TRBJ1-4, the V gene TRBV18; the D gene is possibly TRBD1 (5 bases). Trimming removed 6 bases at V and 8 bases at J, with 13 bases between. This CDR3 has 13 amino acids. Germline lookup yields CDR1 KGHSH and CDR2 LQKENI. CDR3 loop: CASSRWDEEKLFF. The CDR3 nucleotides read TGTGCCAGCTCCCGTTGGGACGAGGAAAAACTGTTTTTT.

This clone was observed a single time. The gene calls are TRBV6-5 and TRBJ2-1; 8 nucleotides agree with TRBD2. V dropped 2 bases and J dropped 0; count of bases not matched to a gene: 3. Germline lookup yields CDR1 MNHEY and CDR2 SVGAGI. The CDR3 runs to 16 residues. The CDR3 sequence: CASSYISGSSYNEQFF. The DNA of the CDR3 is TGTGCCAGCAGTTACATAAGCGGGAGCTCCTACAATGAGCAGTTCTTC.

The rearrangement uses TRBV4-3 and TRBJ2-7; D is perhaps TRBD2 (7 bases). Germline V gives CDR1 LGHNA, CDR2 YSLEER. V was cut by 1 base and J by 2 bases, with 12 bases left in between. CDR3 length: 15 amino acids. The DNA for the CDR3 is TGCGCCAGCAGCCAAGGTAGGGGGAGGGCCTACGAGCAGTACTTC. It is translated as CASSQGRGRAYEQYF.

J is TRBJ2-5 and V is TRBV28; a weak D match, TRBD2 (5 bases). V shed 10 bases and J shed 1 base, with 13 bases lying between them. The CDR3 length is 13 residues. Germline V gene data show CDR1 as MDHEN and CDR2 as SYDVKM. CDR3 in DNA: TGTGCCACCCGACCGGGGAGCCAAGAGACCCAGTACTTC. This translates into CATRPGSQETQYF.

The J gene is TRBJ2-5, the V gene TRBV28; TRBD2 matches at 16 bases. Germline V gene data show CDR1 as MDHEN and CDR2 as SYDVKM. V lost 6 bases, J lost 5 bases, and 15 bases stayed unmatched. The CDR3 has 19 residues. This CDR3 reads CASSRGLAGGPKEWETQYF. Written as DNA, the CDR3 is TGTGCCAGCAGCCGGGGACTAGCGGGAGGGCCCAAGGAATGGGAGACCCAGTACTTC. The variable domain in full, completed from reference TRBV28 and TRBJ2-5, reads DVKVTQSSRYLVKRTGEKVFLECVQDMDHENMFWYRQDPGLGLRLIYFSYDVKMKEKGDIPEGYSVSREKKERFSLILESASTNQTSMYLCASSRGLAGGPKEWETQYFGPGTRLLVL.

The rearrangement uses TRBV5-4 and TRBJ2-1, with D perhaps TRBD1 or TRBD2 (6 bases each). CDR3 length: 15 amino acids. Per germline, CDR1 SGHNT and CDR2 YYREEE (reference sequence). V gave up 4 bases and J gave up 4 bases, with 15 bases separating them. The CDR3 nucleotides are TGTGCCAGCAGCCTCCCGGGGGCTGGGTACAATGAGCAGTTCTTC. Its translation: CASSLPGAGYNEQFF. Full variable domain (remainder filled in from reference TRBV5-4 and TRBJ2-1): ETGVTQSPTHLIKTRGQQVTLRCSSQSGHNTVSWYQQALGQGPQFIFQYYREEENGRGNFPPRFSGLQFPNYSSELNVNALELDDSALYLCASSLPGAGYNEQFFGPGTRLTVL.